The clone carrying this T cell receptor beta chain was detected a few times. Its antigen is still unknown. Germline V gives CDR1 SGHVS, CDR2 FNYEAQ. The CDR3 totals 12 residues. With 6 bases clipped from V and 4 bases from J, the junction kept 2 bases outside the gene matches. Clones were sequenced by immunoSEQ multiplex PCR, and TCRdb holds only the in-frame ones, with some missing. The sample lists almost 20,000 clones, around 79% seen once, with under 12% in the top ten. The sample is drawn from a study of somatic mutations in cytotoxic T cells in rheumatoid arthritis. Study-level points and caveats: Rheumatoid arthritis patients and age-matched healthy controls showed no significant difference in CD8+ T-cell clonality.

The clonotype originates from a woman aged 45 to 65 in good health. The genes are TRBV7-6 and TRBJ2-7; 8 nucleotides line up with TRBD1. The material sequenced was CD8+ T cells sorted from blood. This CDR3 is CASSDRGYEQYF. CDR3 DNA sequence: TGTGCCAGCAGTGACAGGGGATACGAGCAGTACTTC.